The next 22 T cell receptor beta chains were all read from a single sample in a study of blood T cell repertoires in COVID-19 (dated by TCRdb to 2020 to 2022). The receptor library was made with the immunoSEQ multiplex PCR assay. Entries here come from immuneACCESS through TCRdb and include only in-frame sequences with V and J called. Some clones fail to appear in such tables; in the studies checked, an unresolved V gene covers under half of the shortfall, and the cause of the remainder is unknown. This sample comprises a few hundred thousand clones, roughly 91% of them detected only once. Approximately 4.2% of the sample is in the top ten clones. Sequences were obtained from PBMCs or T cells enriched from blood (not recorded which). The receptors here all came from a woman in her twenties or thirties who had recovered from COVID-19.

This clone was detected only a few times. The DNA for the CDR3 is TGTGCCAGCAGCCGGCGGGGAGCTGGGGTCACTGAAGCTTTCTTT. Translated, it gives CASSRRGAGVTEAFF. The chain joins TRBV28 to TRBJ1-1; D call uncertain. The germline gives CDR1 MDHEN, CDR2 SYDVKM. Trimming cost V 6 bases and J 4 bases, with 18 bases left between them. This CDR3 has 15 amino acids.

The chain has TRBV4-3 and TRBJ1-5; possibly TRBD1 for D (5 bases). This CDR3 is 16 amino acids long. Germline-derived CDR1 and CDR2 are LGHNA and YSLEER. Trimming pared 2 bases from V and 4 bases from J, leaving 15 bases between. Here the CDR3 DNA reads TGCGCCAGCAGCCAAACCCGGGGACTAGGGAATCAGCCCCAGCATTTT. Translating gives CASSQTRGLGNQPQHF.

The chain employs TRBV5-1 and TRBJ2-1, with 15 bases that match TRBD2. Germline CDR1 and CDR2: SGHRS and YFSETQ. J gave up 1 base and V 4 bases, and 3 bases lay outside the gene matches. CDR3 size: 17 residues. The CDR3, as DNA: TGCGCCAGCAGCGAAGGGACTAGCGGGAGGTCCTACAATGAGCAGTTCTTC. It translates to CASSEGTSGRSYNEQFF.

The V call is TRBV3-1 (or the pseudogene TRBV3-2), the J call TRBJ2-3; TRBD2 aligns across 7 bases. After removal of 1 base from V and 0 bases from J, the junction contained 13 bases not matched to a gene. The CDR3 loop spans 19 amino acids. The V gene's germline CDR1 is LGHDT and CDR2 YNNKEL (reference sequence). As DNA, the CDR3 is TGTGCCAGCAGCCAAGCGTGGTCCAAGGGACTACCTAGCACAGATACGCAGTATTTT. Encoded protein: CASSQAWSKGLPSTDTQYF.

This chain connects TRBV28 to TRBJ2-1, with D hard to call. The V gene lost 8 bases and the J gene lost 2 bases, with 19 bases spanning the gap. Germline V gene data show CDR1 as MDHEN and CDR2 as SYDVKM. The length of the CDR3 is 16 residues. The CDR3 loop is CASLPRQVLTYNEQFF. The CDR3 DNA sequence: TGTGCCAGCCTCCCCCGCCAGGTCCTTACCTACAATGAGCAGTTCTTC. The variable domain in full, completed from reference TRBV28 and TRBJ2-1, reads DVKVTQSSRYLVKRTGEKVFLECVQDMDHENMFWYRQDPGLGLRLIYFSYDVKMKEKGDIPEGYSVSREKKERFSLILESASTNQTSMYLCASLPRQVLTYNEQFFGPGTRLTVL.

The chain has TRBV7-9 and TRBJ1-3; 9 bases agree with TRBD1. There are 17 residues in the CDR3. The J segment lost 0 bases and the V segment lost 6 bases, leaving 9 bases of the junction unmatched. From germline, CDR1 is SEHNR and CDR2 FQNEAQ (reference sequence). The CDR3 DNA is TGTGCCAGCAGTTATTACAGGGGGCCTCGCTCTGGAAACACCATATATTTT. Residues: CASSYYRGPRSGNTIYF.

The chain couples TRBV18 to TRBJ1-1; tentative D call: TRBD1 (6 bases). Germline V gene sequence: CDR1 KGHSH, CDR2 LQKENI. Trimming stripped 5 bases from V and 2 bases from J, with 12 bases between. This CDR3 contains 14 residues. The CDR3 bases are TGTGCCAGCTCAGGAAGGACAGAAAACACTGAAGCTTTCTTT. Translated, it gives CASSGRTENTEAFF.

V is TRBV18 and J is TRBJ1-1; 7 positions match TRBD1. The CDR3 contains 16 residues. Looked up from germline, CDR1 is KGHSH and CDR2 is LQKENI. After removal of 2 bases from V and 7 bases from J, the junction contained 13 bases not matched to a gene. The CDR3 is CASSPNDLRGASEAFF. The CDR3 bases are TGTGCCAGCTCACCAAACGACCTCAGGGGGGCTAGTGAAGCTTTCTTT.

The J gene is TRBJ2-1, the V gene TRBV15; D may be TRBD2 (5 bases). This CDR3 region has 15 residues. The V gene's germline CDR1 is LNHNV and CDR2 YYDKDF (reference sequence). The V end was cut by 1 base, the J end by 1 base, with 8 bases between. The CDR3: CATSRGAASYNEQFF. The CDR3 DNA reads as TGTGCCACCAGCAGAGGAGCGGCGTCCTACAATGAGCAGTTCTTC.

The gene calls are TRBV5-1 and TRBJ2-7, with D possibly TRBD1 on 6 matching bases. The CDR3 contains 19 residues. V was pared by 1 base and J by 0 bases, with 23 bases between. Germline CDR1 is SGHRS and CDR2 is YFSETQ. The DNA for the CDR3 is TGCGCCAGCAGCTTGCGTCGGGGCAGGGGAGTGGGAAGCTCCTACGAGCAGTACTTC. Translated: CASSLRRGRGVGSSYEQYF.

The rearrangement joins TRBV6-5 to TRBJ2-1, with 9 bases fitting TRBD1. The CDR3 is 12 residues long. Trimming at V came to 6 bases and at J to 7 bases, leaving 1 base not matched to a gene. Germline V gives CDR1 MNHEY, CDR2 SVGAGI. CDR3 nucleotides: TGTGCCAGCAGGACAGGGGGGAATGAGCAGTTCTTC. Amino acid sequence: CASRTGGNEQFF.

The rearrangement links TRBV6-5 to TRBJ1-2; TRBD1 matches at 7 bases. Germline CDR1 reads MNHEY; CDR2 reads SVGAGI. V gave up 0 bases and J gave up 7 bases; unmatched junction bases: 8. The CDR3 covers 15 residues. CDR3 in amino acids: CASSYSIGRGSGYTF. The CDR3 DNA reads TGTGCCAGCAGTTACTCGATCGGCAGGGGGAGTGGCTACACCTTC.

The chain couples TRBV21-1 to TRBJ2-3; the listed D gene, TRBD2, was not tested against the DNA. TRBV21-1 is flagged as a pseudogene. The CDR3 is 18 amino acids. The CDR3 here is CASSPSGTSGREADTQYF. As DNA, the CDR3 is TGTGCCAGCAGCCCCTCCGGGACTAGCGGGAGGGAAGCAGATACGCAGTATTTT.

The J gene is TRBJ2-3, the V gene TRBV15; 16 bases fit TRBD2. From germline, CDR1 is LNHNV and CDR2 YYDKDF (reference sequence). V was clipped by 5 bases and J by 6 bases; unmatched bases: 17. The CDR3 sequence is 20 residues long. CDR3 protein: CATSRINTGTSGRAADTQYF. The CDR3 DNA reads TGTGCCACCAGCCGAATCAATACGGGGACTAGCGGGAGGGCAGCCGATACGCAGTATTTT.

V is TRBV6-5 and J is TRBJ2-2; 8 bases fit TRBD1. V shed 4 bases, J shed 3 bases, and the junction held 7 bases outside the gene matches. The CDR3 contains 16 residues. Germline V gene sequence: CDR1 MNHEY, CDR2 SVGAGI. The CDR3 bases are TGTGCCAGCAGTTCGCAGGGGGCGCGGGACACCGGGGAGCTGTTTTTT. Amino acids: CASSSQGARDTGELFF.

The V call is TRBV24-1, the J call TRBJ1-2; D gene uncertain. Germline V gene data show CDR1 as KGHDR and CDR2 as SFDVKD. This CDR3 is 12 amino acids long. V was shortened by 5 bases and J by 8 bases, with 11 bases between the two germline ends. In DNA, the CDR3 is TGTGCCACCAGTGCAGAGGCACGCGGCTACACCTTC. Its protein is CATSAEARGYTF.

The J gene is TRBJ1-2, the V gene TRBV24-1, with 8 positions matching TRBD1. After removal of 4 bases from V and 0 bases from J, the junction contained 6 bases not matched to a gene. Germline V CDR1 and CDR2: KGHDR, SFDVKD. CDR3 length: 16 amino acids. For the CDR3, the DNA is TGTGCCACCAGTGACCCCGGGACAGGTGCTAACTATGGCTACACCTTC. Translating gives CATSDPGTGANYGYTF.

The chain is built from TRBV11-2 and TRBJ2-3; a weak D match, TRBD2 (6 bases). Trimming shortened V by 3 bases and J by 3 bases, and 13 bases separated the two germline ends. Germline assignment: CDR1 SGHAT and CDR2 FQNNGV. The CDR3 length is 15 residues. The CDR3 nucleotides read TGTGCCAGCAGCTTGGAGGGATTTGGTACAGATACGCAGTATTTT. This encodes CASSLEGFGTDTQYF.

V is TRBV19 and J is TRBJ2-7; 8 bases map to TRBD1. Germline loops: CDR1 LNHDA, CDR2 SQIVND (reference sequence). With V trimmed by 3 bases and J by 5 bases, 6 bases remained unmatched. The CDR3 spans 14 residues. The CDR3 DNA reads TGTGCCAGTAGTATGTTGACAGGGGCCGACGAGCAGTACTTC. This encodes CASSMLTGADEQYF.

The chain joins TRBV24-1 to TRBJ1-3; 9 bases are a match to TRBD1. Per the germline V gene, CDR1 is KGHDR and CDR2 is SFDVKD. V shed 3 bases and J 1 base; nucleotides not matched to a gene: 6. The CDR3 runs to 17 residues. CDR3: CATSDPRDRASGNTIYF. As DNA, the CDR3 is TGTGCCACCAGTGATCCCCGGGACAGGGCTTCTGGAAACACCATATATTTT.

The chain employs TRBV18 and TRBJ1-2; 8 bases line up with TRBD1. The V segment lost 4 bases and the J segment 4 bases; nucleotides outside the gene matches: 5. Per germline, CDR1 KGHSH and CDR2 LQKENI. This CDR3 is 14 amino acids long. CDR3 nucleotide sequence: TGTGCCAGCTCACTCGGCAGGGGGCCCTATGGCTACACCTTC. Its protein is CASSLGRGPYGYTF.

The V gene is TRBV19, the J gene TRBJ1-2; 10 positions match TRBD1. This CDR3 has 14 residues. CDR1 and CDR2 (germline): LNHDA, SQIVND (reference sequence). Unmatched junction bases numbered 7, after V lost 8 bases and J lost 4 bases. Here the CDR3 DNA reads TGTGCCAGTTCCTTCCGGGACAGGGGCTATGGCTACACCTTC. It codes for CASSFRDRGYGYTF.